The next 7 T cell receptor beta chains were all read from a single sample in a study of T-cell reconstitution after alpha-beta-depleted transplantation in children. For TCRbeta, the library was prepared with unique molecular identifiers. TCRdb reanalysed the PCR reads using MiXCR and keeps one entry per CDR3 protein. The data show hundreds of thousands of distinct CDR3 sequences, roughly 23% seen once. This specimen consisted of PBMCs, mostly from graft donor cells, obtained 360 days after TCRalphabeta/CD19-depleted stem cell transplant. These receptors came from a boy less than two years old who had a stem cell transplant for acute myeloid leukemia, so the T cells may come from the graft donor.

The chain couples TRBV25-1 to TRBJ2-7; D possibly corresponds to TRBD2 (6 bases). V lost 3 bases and J 4 bases, leaving 10 bases between the germline ends. The germline V gene has CDR1 MGHDK and CDR2 SYGVNS. This CDR3 comprises 13 residues. CDR3 sequence reads: CASSEASEYEQYF. The CDR3, as DNA: TGTGCCAGCAGTGAGGCTAGCGAGTACGAGCAGTACTTC.

This clonotype was picked up a small number of times. The chain links TRBV5-5 to TRBJ1-5, with D possibly being TRBD1 (5 bases). The CDR3 totals 16 residues. The germline V gene encodes CDR1 SGHKS and CDR2 YYEKEE (reference sequence). The ends were cut back, 5 bases at V and 0 bases at J, with 15 bases in the middle. The CDR3 nucleotides are TGTGCCAGCAGTTTCGGGACTCCCTATAGCAATCAGCCCCAGCATTTT. The encoded protein is CASSFGTPYSNQPQHF.

The chain has TRBV7-6 and TRBJ1-4; D uncertain. The V gene lost 4 bases and the J gene lost 8 bases, with 8 bases spanning the gap. Looked up from germline, CDR1 is SGHVS and CDR2 is FNYEAQ. The CDR3 runs 12 residues. The CDR3 region is CASSSEREKLFF. As DNA, the CDR3 is TGTGCCAGCAGCTCCGAGCGGGAAAAACTGTTTTTT.

This clonotype was detected only a few times. The rearrangement uses TRBV12-3 or TRBV12-4 and TRBJ2-1, with 10 bases identical to TRBD1. The V segment lost 3 bases and the J segment 6 bases; nucleotides outside the gene matches: 5. The CDR3 extends over 15 amino acids. The chain's CDR3 is CASSFRDRGSNEQFF. CDR3 bases: TGTGCCAGCAGTTTCCGGGACAGGGGTAGCAATGAGCAGTTCTTC.

This clonotype came up many times. The rearrangement uses TRBV2 and TRBJ2-3; TRBD2 is a possible D gene (5 bases). V lost 7 bases to trimming and J lost 0 bases, with 14 bases between them. The CDR3 has 15 amino acids. Germline values: CDR1 SNHLY, CDR2 FYNNEI. The CDR3 loop reads CASIRGPPSTDTQYF. For the CDR3, the DNA is TGTGCCAGCATTCGGGGTCCCCCTAGCACAGATACGCAGTATTTT.

V usage is TRBV5-1 and J usage is TRBJ1-2, with D maybe TRBD1 (5 bases). The V gene lost 6 bases and the J gene lost 4 bases, with 19 bases spanning the gap. CDR3 length: 15 amino acids. The germline V gene has CDR1 SGHRS and CDR2 YFSETQ. CDR3 sequence (DNA): TGCGCCAGCAACCCGGGGGGGACCACCCTCTATGGCTACACCTTC. Its translation is CASNPGGTTLYGYTF. Based on the CDR3 plus reference TRBV5-1 and TRBJ1-2, the full variable domain is KAGVTQTPRYLIKTRGQQVTLSCSPISGHRSVSWYQQTPGQGLQFLFEYFSETQRNKGNFPGRFSGRQFSNSRSEMNVSTLELGDSALYLCASNPGGTTLYGYTFGSGTRLTVV.

This clonotype was counted at least ten times. The chain links TRBV11-3 to TRBJ2-2; 7 nucleotides align to TRBD1. V shed 1 base, J shed 10 bases, and the junction held 9 bases outside the gene matches. Germline values: CDR1 SGHNT, CDR2 YENEEA. The CDR3 contains 15 residues. The CDR3 region is CASSLGGQALKELFF. The CDR3 DNA reads TGTGCCAGCAGCTTAGGTGGACAGGCCCTCAAGGAGCTGTTTTTT. The whole variable domain, filled in from reference TRBV11-3 and TRBJ2-2, reads EAGVVQSPRYKIIEKKQPVAFWCNPISGHNTLYWYLQNLGQGPELLIRYENEEAVDDSQLPKDRFSAERLKGVDSTLKIQPAELGDSAVYLCASSLGGQALKELFFGEGSRLTVL.